This T cell receptor beta chain is from a study of T cell responses to AZD1222 COVID-19 vaccine. Generated by immunoSEQ multiplex PCR, the TCRdb table keeps only in-frame clones and is missing some. Among about 130,000 clones listed, about nine tenths were seen once. V shed 3 bases and J shed 8 bases, with 10 bases lying between them. This CDR3 comprises 12 residues. This chain links TRBV12-3 or TRBV12-4 with TRBJ1-2; TRBD1 might be the D (5 bases). The source material was peripheral blood, sampled on day 0 of AZD1222 vaccination. The sequence was obtained from an adult in good health. CDR3 protein: CASSLSGTGYTF. CDR3 in DNA: TGTGCCAGCAGTTTGTCGGGGACCGGCTACACCTTC.